Listed here are 32 T cell receptor beta chains from one sample, sequenced in a study of blood T cell repertoires in COVID-19. The table came from immunoSEQ multiplex PCR; TCRdb's copy has only in-frame clones and leaves some out. The sample has roughly 350,000 clones; 85% are singletons. The sample taken for sequencing was peripheral blood. Receptor source: a young woman with acute or convalescent COVID-19.

This clone was observed once. The chain joins TRBV28 to TRBJ2-7; TRBD2 is a possible D gene (6 bases). Trimming pared 4 bases from V and 3 bases from J, leaving 19 bases between. The CDR3 runs 16 residues. Germline lookup yields CDR1 MDHEN and CDR2 SYDVKM. The DNA of the CDR3 is TGTGCCAGCAGTTACCCCGGGAGCGCTAGCGACTACGAGCAGTACTTC. This translates into CASSYPGSASDYEQYF.

The chain employs TRBV6-5 and TRBJ1-5, with D possibly matching TRBD1 (6 bases). V shed 7 bases and J shed 4 bases, with 17 bases lying between them. Per germline, CDR1 MNHEY and CDR2 SVGAGI. This CDR3 has 15 residues. CDR3 amino acids: CASNGRDQGNQPQHF. CDR3 coding DNA: TGTGCCAGCAACGGCAGGGACCAGGGGAATCAGCCCCAGCATTTT.

The chain has TRBV3-1 (or the pseudogene TRBV3-2) and TRBJ2-1; D remains unclear. This CDR3 has 13 amino acids. Trimming left V 2 bases short and J 5 bases short, with 7 bases between. Looked up from germline, CDR1 is LGHDT and CDR2 is YNNKEL (reference sequence). The CDR3 spells CASSQPLNNEQFF. In DNA, the CDR3 is TGTGCCAGCAGCCAACCGTTAAACAATGAGCAGTTCTTC.

The J gene is TRBJ1-1, the V gene TRBV5-4, with unresolved D. CDR3 length equals 13 residues. V was cut by 3 bases and J by 1 base, with 7 bases left in between. Germline CDR1 SGHNT, CDR2 YYREEE (reference sequence). CDR3 DNA sequence: TGTGCCAGCAGCTATGACAAGAACACTGAAGCTTTCTTT. Amino acids: CASSYDKNTEAFF.

Concerning this clone itself: The same CDR3 is also encoded by other DNA sequences in this sample. The chain is built from TRBV9 and TRBJ2-5, with 15 bases matching TRBD2. Per germline, CDR1 SGDLS and CDR2 YYNGEE. This CDR3 is built from 15 residues. Germline trimming cut 2 bases from V and 4 bases from J; bases unmatched to any gene: 0. The CDR3 DNA is TGTGCCAGCAGCGTGGGACTAGCGGGAGGAGAGACCCAGTACTTC. This gives the protein CASSVGLAGGETQYF. Using reference TRBV9 and TRBJ2-5 for the parts outside the CDR3, the full variable domain is DSGVTQTPKHLITATGQRVTLRCSPRSGDLSVYWYQQSLDQGLQFLIQYYNGEERAKGNILERFSAQQFPDLHSELNLSSLELGDSALYFCASSVGLAGGETQYFGPGTRLLVL.

This chain uses TRBV3-1 (or the pseudogene TRBV3-2) with TRBJ2-3; 8 bases are shared with TRBD1. Germline CDR1 LGHDT, CDR2 YNNKEL (reference sequence). Unmatched junction bases numbered 1, after V lost 0 bases and J lost 5 bases. The CDR3 totals 14 residues. Here the CDR3 reads CASSQEQGGDTQYF. As DNA, the CDR3 is TGTGCCAGCAGCCAAGAACAGGGGGGAGATACGCAGTATTTT.

The chain has TRBV2 and TRBJ2-3; D gene ambiguous. This CDR3 has 15 amino acids. The germline V gene encodes CDR1 SNHLY and CDR2 FYNNEI. Trimming shortened V by 4 bases and J by 0 bases, and 11 bases separated the two germline ends. Written as DNA, the CDR3 is TGTGCCAGCAGTGGGCTTAAATCTAGCACAGATACGCAGTATTTT. Encoded protein: CASSGLKSSTDTQYF.

The CDR3 here is CAWSGGGKEKLFF. The CDR3 DNA reads as TGTGCCTGGAGTGGTGGCGGAAAGGAAAAACTGTTTTTT. The chain uses TRBV30 and TRBJ1-4; D not certain. This CDR3 contains 13 residues. CDR1 is GTSNPN and CDR2 is SVGIG in the germline V gene (reference sequence). V shed 1 base and J shed 8 bases, with 11 bases lying between them.

V is TRBV30 and J is TRBJ1-6; no firm D call. V lost 7 bases, J lost 10 bases, and 17 bases lay in between. Germline V gene lookup returns CDR1 GTSNPN and CDR2 SVGIG (reference sequence). The CDR3 has 13 residues. The CDR3 DNA follows: TGTGCCTTAAAACCCCCGGGTTTATCACCCCTCCACTTT. The encoded protein is CALKPPGLSPLHF.

The V and J genes are TRBV29-1 and TRBJ2-7; D perhaps matches TRBD1 (6 bases). Germline V CDR1 and CDR2: SQVTM, ANQGSEA. The V end lost 4 bases, the J end lost 0 bases, and 10 bases lay between the germline ends. The CDR3 runs to 13 residues. The CDR3 protein is CSVVSGVSYEQYF. Here the CDR3 DNA reads TGCAGCGTTGTATCAGGGGTCTCCTACGAGCAGTACTTC.

The chain is built from TRBV29-1 and TRBJ2-7, with 8 bases matching TRBD1. Trimming cost V 5 bases and J 5 bases; bases outside gene matches: 2. This CDR3 is built from 11 residues. CDR1 is SQVTM, CDR2 ANQGSEA, per germline. The CDR3 sequence: CSVQTGDEQYF. DNA for the CDR3: TGCAGCGTTCAGACAGGGGACGAGCAGTACTTC.

The V gene is TRBV3-1 (or the pseudogene TRBV3-2), the J gene TRBJ1-3; 11 positions agree with TRBD1. This CDR3 region has 17 residues. The junction had 2 bases not matched to a gene; V was cut back by 1 base and J by 0 bases. Germline CDR1 LGHDT, CDR2 YNNKEL (reference sequence). DNA for the CDR3: TGTGCCAGCAGCCAAGGGACAGGGGGCGTCTCTGGAAACACCATATATTTT. Protein: CASSQGTGGVSGNTIYF.

This chain uses TRBV7-2 with TRBJ1-1; 10 bases agree with TRBD1. Germline V gene data show CDR1 as SGHTA and CDR2 as FQGNSA. With 2 bases clipped from V and 0 bases from J, the junction kept 6 bases outside the gene matches. The CDR3 totals 17 residues. This CDR3 is CASSLLPGTGVNTEAFF. The CDR3 DNA is TGTGCCAGCAGCTTATTGCCCGGGACAGGGGTGAACACTGAAGCTTTCTTT.

This clone is a singleton in its sample. The CDR3 loop reads CASMAFRDTEAFF. CDR3 nucleotide sequence: TGTGCCAGCATGGCTTTCAGGGACACTGAAGCTTTCTTT. The rearrangement joins TRBV25-1 to TRBJ1-1; D is perhaps TRBD1 (5 bases). Germline-derived CDR1 and CDR2 are MGHDK and SYGVNS. The CDR3 is made up of 13 amino acids. The V end lost 7 bases, the J end lost 3 bases, and 12 bases lay between the germline ends.

The genes are TRBV11-2 and TRBJ2-2; D might be TRBD1 (5 bases). The germline V gene encodes CDR1 SGHAT and CDR2 FQNNGV. CDR3 length: 13 amino acids. With 10 bases removed from V and 4 bases from J, the gap between germline ends came to 13 bases. CDR3 bases: TGTGCCACCCTCTTTAGGGGCACCGGGGAGCTGTTTTTT. It codes for CATLFRGTGELFF.

V gene TRBV10-3 combines with J gene TRBJ1-1; 10 bases align to TRBD1. The CDR3 loop spans 15 amino acids. CDR1 ENHRY and CDR2 SYGVKD come from the germline V gene. With V trimmed by 3 bases and J by 2 bases, 3 bases remained unmatched. The CDR3 region is CAISEGTGVNTEAFF. The CDR3 nucleotides read TGTGCCATCAGTGAAGGGACAGGGGTCAACACTGAAGCTTTCTTT.

V and J are TRBV9 and TRBJ2-7, with 7 bases identical to TRBD2. V shed 0 bases, J shed 2 bases, and the junction held 2 bases outside the gene matches. The length of the CDR3 is 14 residues. CDR1 and CDR2 (germline): SGDLS, YYNGEE. The DNA for the CDR3 is TGTGCCAGCAGCGTAGAAGCGGGACCCTACGAGCAGTACTTC. This translates into CASSVEAGPYEQYF.

The chain carries TRBV5-6 and TRBJ2-1; 10 bases map to TRBD1. Germline V gives CDR1 SGHDT, CDR2 YYEEEE. The V gene end was trimmed by 0 bases and the J gene end by 8 bases; junction bases not matched to a gene: 5. There are 15 residues in the CDR3. CDR3 DNA: TGTGCCAGCAGCTTGGGAGACAGGGGGCATGATGAGCAGTTCTTC. This translates into CASSLGDRGHDEQFF.

The chain has TRBV11-3 and TRBJ1-1; TRBD1 matches 8 bases. This CDR3 has 15 residues. V gave up 5 bases and J gave up 3 bases; unmatched junction bases: 8. The germline V gene encodes CDR1 SGHNT and CDR2 YENEEA. The CDR3 is CASSRGQGRDTEAFF. CDR3 DNA: TGTGCCAGCAGCCGAGGACAGGGAAGGGACACTGAAGCTTTCTTT.

The sample holds many counts of this clone. This chain links TRBV18 with TRBJ1-1; possible D gene TRBD1, 6 bases. Trimming cost V 5 bases and J 2 bases, with 9 bases left between them. Per germline, CDR1 KGHSH and CDR2 LQKENI. The CDR3 is made up of 13 amino acids. CDR3 DNA: TGTGCCAGCTCAGGACAGAGCAACACTGAAGCTTTCTTT. Residues: CASSGQSNTEAFF.

The CDR3 DNA follows: TGTGCCACCAGGGGGGACAGGGGTTGTACTGAAGCTTTCTTT. Translated: CATRGDRGCTEAFF. The chain has TRBV24-1 and TRBJ1-1; 10 bases match TRBD1. V lost 7 bases to trimming and J lost 5 bases; unmatched junction nucleotides: 6. The CDR3 is made up of 14 amino acids. Germline values: CDR1 KGHDR, CDR2 SFDVKD.

The chain links TRBV7-9 to TRBJ2-7; 7 bases map to TRBD2. Germline V CDR1 and CDR2: SEHNR, FQNEAQ (reference sequence). This CDR3 contains 12 residues. V was clipped by 5 bases and J by 5 bases; unmatched bases: 3. This chain's CDR3 is CASSPGTNEQYF. CDR3 coding DNA: TGTGCCAGCAGCCCCGGGACTAACGAGCAGTACTTC.

The V call is TRBV6-5, the J call TRBJ1-1, with D possibly being TRBD1 (6 bases). This CDR3 has 14 amino acids. Germline V gene sequence: CDR1 MNHEY, CDR2 SVGAGI. The germline V and J ends were trimmed by 2 bases and 1 base, with 8 bases remaining between them. CDR3 sequence: CASSYPGENTEAFF. CDR3 DNA sequence: TGTGCCAGCAGTTACCCAGGGGAGAACACTGAAGCTTTCTTT.

This chain uses TRBV7-3 with TRBJ2-7, with 10 positions matching TRBD1. Germline V lookup: CDR1 SGHTA, CDR2 FQGTGA. This CDR3 is built from 14 residues. The V segment lost 5 bases and the J segment 5 bases; nucleotides outside the gene matches: 6. CDR3: CASSPGTGVHEQYF. In DNA, the CDR3 is TGTGCCAGCAGCCCCGGGACAGGGGTGCACGAGCAGTACTTC.

This clone is a singleton in its sample. The chain has TRBV5-1 and TRBJ2-3; weak D call: TRBD1 (6 bases). This CDR3 spans 14 amino acids. Trimming took 1 base from V and 2 from J, leaving 8 bases between them. CDR1 is SGHRS, CDR2 YFSETQ, per germline. CDR3: CASSLRGNTDTQYF. The CDR3 bases are TGCGCCAGCAGCTTGAGGGGGAACACAGATACGCAGTATTTT.

The V call is TRBV2, the J call TRBJ1-4, with TRBD1 matching over 9 bases. The CDR3 totals 16 residues. The V gene end was trimmed by 7 bases and the J gene end by 7 bases; junction bases not matched to a gene: 13. CDR1 is SNHLY and CDR2 is FYNNEI in the germline V gene. This CDR3 reads CASTRDRAPGSEKLFF. The CDR3 region has the DNA TGTGCCAGCACCCGGGACAGGGCCCCTGGAAGTGAAAAACTGTTTTTT.

The chain has TRBV7-8 and TRBJ2-3; tentative D call: TRBD2 (7 bases). Per the germline V gene, CDR1 is SGHVS and CDR2 is FQNEAQ. V shed 2 bases and J shed 4 bases, with 13 bases lying between them. The CDR3 contains 15 residues. The CDR3 region is CASSLTGGGSDTQYF. The CDR3 DNA reads as TGTGCCAGCAGCTTAACGGGGGGCGGGTCAGATACGCAGTATTTT.

CDR3 nucleotide sequence: TGTGCCAGCAGCTCGATGTCAGGGGGCGGGGGCACTGAAGCTTTCTTT. Translated: CASSSMSGGGGTEAFF. This chain joins TRBV5-4 and TRBJ1-1; 8 bases align to TRBD1. CDR1 is SGHNT, CDR2 YYREEE, per germline (reference sequence). The trim removed 3 bases at V and 4 bases at J, leaving 11 bases unmatched. The CDR3 length is 16 residues. The whole variable domain, remainder taken from reference TRBV5-4 and TRBJ1-1, is ETGVTQSPTHLIKTRGQQVTLRCSSQSGHNTVSWYQQALGQGPQFIFQYYREEENGRGNFPPRFSGLQFPNYSSELNVNALELDDSALYLCASSSMSGGGGTEAFFGQGTRLTVV.

The chain couples TRBV27 to TRBJ2-6, with D possibly TRBD1 on 5 matching bases. The CDR3 extends over 17 amino acids. The V end was cut by 4 bases, the J end by 0 bases, with 13 bases between. CDR1 is MNHEY and CDR2 is SMNVEV in the germline V gene (reference sequence). The CDR3 spells CASSYDSGTSGANVLTF. For the CDR3, the DNA is TGTGCCAGCAGTTACGACAGTGGAACCTCTGGGGCCAACGTCCTGACTTTC.

The chain joins TRBV5-5 to TRBJ1-5; unclear D gene. The CDR3 is 14 amino acids. V was clipped by 1 base and J by 4 bases, with 9 bases between them. Germline CDR1 and CDR2: SGHKS and YYEKEE (reference sequence). CDR3: CASSLRPGNQPQHF. CDR3 DNA: TGTGCCAGCAGCTTGAGGCCGGGAAATCAGCCCCAGCATTTT.

CDR3 DNA: TGTGCCAGCAGCTTGGGTTATAGCAATCAGCCCCAGCATTTT. It yields the protein CASSLGYSNQPQHF. The genes are TRBV5-8 and TRBJ1-5, with D unresolved. Per germline, CDR1 SGHTS and CDR2 YDEGEE. V lost 0 bases and J 0 bases, leaving 4 bases between the germline ends. The CDR3 length is 14 residues.

J is TRBJ1-2 and V is TRBV6-5, with unresolved D. CDR3 length equals 13 residues. The germline gives CDR1 MNHEY, CDR2 SVGAGI. V lost 7 bases and J 5 bases, leaving 14 bases between the germline ends. CDR3 sequence (DNA): TGTGCCAGCACGTGGAGGTTAGGGTATGGCTACACCTTC. Translated: CASTWRLGYGYTF.